A selection of T cell receptor beta chains follows, all from one sample in a study of T cells after yellow fever vaccination. TCRdb processed the 5' RACE reads anew with MiXCR; each CDR3 protein has one entry. The sample lists about 320,000 distinct CDR3 sequences, roughly 10% seen once, with approximately 3.3% in the top ten. The material was CD4+ T cells sorted from PBMCs, obtained 45 days after the yellow fever booster vaccination. The source of these receptors is a man in his late teens or twenties who received the YFV17D yellow fever vaccine. Each CDR3 is given without its conserved first and last residue. The D gene is left open where the match is weak.

v_call	d_call	j_call	cdr3_aa
TRBV12-3/TRBV12-4	NA	TRBJ2-2	ASSPRGANTGELF
TRBV19	NA	TRBJ2-3	ASSIWGGGTDTQY
TRBV5-1	NA	TRBJ1-2	ASSFGTPPENYGYT
TRBV5-1	TRBD2	TRBJ2-1	ASSLVTSGGNANEQF
TRBV12-3/TRBV12-4	NA	TRBJ2-3	ASTSGAGDTQY
TRBV15	TRBD1	TRBJ2-7	ATSWGAGGDGYEQY
TRBV4-2	NA	TRBJ2-3	ASSHSQGTDTQY
TRBV15	TRBD1	TRBJ2-7	ATSSRQGSNEQY
TRBV19	NA	TRBJ2-7	ASKRDRLGPYEQY
TRBV12-3/TRBV12-4	NA	TRBJ2-7	ASSTNRAYEQY
TRBV28	TRBD1	TRBJ1-6	ASSGDSLTNSPLH
TRBV19	TRBD2	TRBJ2-7	ASSIGGGVTYEQY
TRBV7-2	TRBD1	TRBJ2-1	ASSFRQGGGLNEQF
TRBV7-9	TRBD2	TRBJ2-1	ASSSPERGGVNEQF
TRBV6-6	TRBD2	TRBJ2-2	ASSYSRGGRNTGELF
TRBV10-3	NA	TRBJ1-1	AIRDNMDTEAF
TRBV12-3/TRBV12-4	NA	TRBJ1-2	ASSLEQRGHT
TRBV7-9	NA	TRBJ2-1	ASYSPVGGTYNEQF
TRBV7-2	TRBD1	TRBJ2-5	ASSFGDRLETQY
TRBV7-2	NA	TRBJ1-5	ASSYVGLGSNQPQH
TRBV7-3	TRBD1	TRBJ1-1	ASSPVGGMNTEAF
TRBV20-1	NA	TRBJ2-7	SAAQSKREQY
TRBV4-3	TRBD2	TRBJ2-6	ASSQAGTGGGSGANVLT
TRBV20-1	TRBD1	TRBJ1-2	SATLTGYGYT
TRBV7-9	NA	TRBJ1-1	ASSLVVTEAF
TRBV7-2	TRBD1	TRBJ1-1	ASSLAQGVTGAF
TRBV4-1	TRBD1	TRBJ1-2	ASSQGTGSGYGYT
TRBV4-3	NA	TRBJ2-3	ASSLNERVGTQY
TRBV6-5	NA	TRBJ1-2	ASSYGTVGYYGYT
TRBV7-8	TRBD2	TRBJ2-7	ASSFNSPGLAGSYEQY